This TCR beta chain was documented in a study of blood T cell repertoires in COVID-19. The assay was immunoSEQ multiplex PCR, and TCRdb's table has in-frame clones only and misses some. The sample includes about 400,000 clones, around 89% of them seen just once. This CDR3 region has 17 residues. Trimming left V 1 base short and J 5 bases short, with 18 bases between. The V gene's germline CDR1 is MNHNS and CDR2 SASEGT. V gene TRBV6-1 combines with J gene TRBJ2-1; weak D call: TRBD1 (5 bases). The specimen was peripheral blood. The TCR was taken from a woman under 40 with acute or convalescent COVID-19. CDR3 protein: CASSEVWGEAVDNEQFF. Written as DNA, the CDR3 is TGTGCCAGCAGTGAAGTATGGGGCGAGGCGGTAGACAATGAGCAGTTCTTC.